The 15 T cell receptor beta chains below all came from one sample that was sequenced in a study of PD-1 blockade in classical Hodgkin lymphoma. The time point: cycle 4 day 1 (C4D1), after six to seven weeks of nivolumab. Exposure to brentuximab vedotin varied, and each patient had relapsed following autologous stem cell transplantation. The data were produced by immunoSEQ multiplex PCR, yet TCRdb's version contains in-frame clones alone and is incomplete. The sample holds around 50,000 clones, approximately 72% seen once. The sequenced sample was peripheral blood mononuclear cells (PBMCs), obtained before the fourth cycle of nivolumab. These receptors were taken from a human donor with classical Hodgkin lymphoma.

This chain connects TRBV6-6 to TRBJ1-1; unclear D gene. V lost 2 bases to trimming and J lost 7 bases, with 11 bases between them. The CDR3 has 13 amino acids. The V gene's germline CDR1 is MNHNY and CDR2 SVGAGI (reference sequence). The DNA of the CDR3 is TGTGCCAGCAGTTACCTGGGTTGGGATGAAGCTTTCTTT. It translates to CASSYLGWDEAFF.

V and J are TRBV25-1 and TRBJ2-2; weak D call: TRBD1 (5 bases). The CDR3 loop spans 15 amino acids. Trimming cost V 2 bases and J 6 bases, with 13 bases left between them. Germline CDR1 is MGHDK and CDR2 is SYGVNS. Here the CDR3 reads CASSERGRQAGELFF. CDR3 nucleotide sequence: TGTGCCAGCAGTGAAAGGGGCCGGCAGGCCGGGGAGCTGTTTTTT.

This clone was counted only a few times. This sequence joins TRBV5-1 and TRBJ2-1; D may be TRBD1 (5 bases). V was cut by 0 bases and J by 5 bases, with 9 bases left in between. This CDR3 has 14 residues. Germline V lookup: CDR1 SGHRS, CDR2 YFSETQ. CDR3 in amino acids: CASSLEGLDNEQFF. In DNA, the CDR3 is TGCGCCAGCAGCTTGGAGGGGCTGGACAATGAGCAGTTCTTC.

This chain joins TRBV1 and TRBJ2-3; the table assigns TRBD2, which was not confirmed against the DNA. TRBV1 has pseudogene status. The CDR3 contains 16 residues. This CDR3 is CTSSQDQAGGADTQYF. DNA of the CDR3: TGCACCAGCAGCCAAGATCAGGCGGGAGGCGCAGATACGCAGTATTTT.

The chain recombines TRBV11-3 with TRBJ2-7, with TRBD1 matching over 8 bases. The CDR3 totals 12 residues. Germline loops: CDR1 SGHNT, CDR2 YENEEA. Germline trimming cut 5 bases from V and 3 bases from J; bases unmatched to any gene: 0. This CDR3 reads CASSTGGYEQYF. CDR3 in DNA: TGTGCCAGCAGCACAGGGGGCTACGAGCAGTACTTC.

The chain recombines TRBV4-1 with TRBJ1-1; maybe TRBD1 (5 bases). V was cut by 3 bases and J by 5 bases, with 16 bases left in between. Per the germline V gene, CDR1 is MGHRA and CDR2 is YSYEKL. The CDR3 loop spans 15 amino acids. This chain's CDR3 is CASSHLQGGITEAFF. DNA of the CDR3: TGCGCCAGCAGCCATCTCCAGGGAGGGATAACTGAAGCTTTCTTT.

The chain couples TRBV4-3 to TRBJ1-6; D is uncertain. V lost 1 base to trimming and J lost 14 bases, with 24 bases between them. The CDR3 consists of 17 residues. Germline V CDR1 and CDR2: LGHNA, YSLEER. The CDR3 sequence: CASSQVPLGGTGRALHF. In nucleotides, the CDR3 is TGCGCCAGCAGCCAAGTACCCTTGGGTGGCACGGGTCGGGCCCTCCACTTT.

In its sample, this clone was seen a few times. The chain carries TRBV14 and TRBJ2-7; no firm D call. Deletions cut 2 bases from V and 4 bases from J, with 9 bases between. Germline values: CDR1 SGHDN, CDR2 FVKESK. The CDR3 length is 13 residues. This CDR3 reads CASSQFPWYEQYF. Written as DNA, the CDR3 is TGTGCCAGCAGCCAATTCCCTTGGTACGAGCAGTACTTC.

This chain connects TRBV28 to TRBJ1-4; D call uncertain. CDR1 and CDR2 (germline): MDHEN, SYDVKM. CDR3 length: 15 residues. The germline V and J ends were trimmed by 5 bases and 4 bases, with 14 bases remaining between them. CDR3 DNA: TGTGCCAGCAGTCCGAGAGGTGCAAGTAATGAAAAACTGTTTTTT. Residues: CASSPRGASNEKLFF.

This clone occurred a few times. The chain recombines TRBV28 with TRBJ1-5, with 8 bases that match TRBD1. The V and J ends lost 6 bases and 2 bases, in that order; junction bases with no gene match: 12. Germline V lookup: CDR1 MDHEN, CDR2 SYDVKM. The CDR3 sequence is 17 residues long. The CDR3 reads CASRYYDRGAGNQPQHF. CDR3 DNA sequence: TGTGCCAGCAGATACTACGACAGGGGCGCGGGCAATCAGCCCCAGCATTTT.

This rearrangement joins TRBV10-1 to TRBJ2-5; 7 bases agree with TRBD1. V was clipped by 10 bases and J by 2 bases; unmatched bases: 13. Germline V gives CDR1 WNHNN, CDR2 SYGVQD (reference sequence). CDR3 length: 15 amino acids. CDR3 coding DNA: TGCGCCACCGACCTCTTGACAGGGAGTCAAGAGACCCAGTACTTC. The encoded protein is CATDLLTGSQETQYF.

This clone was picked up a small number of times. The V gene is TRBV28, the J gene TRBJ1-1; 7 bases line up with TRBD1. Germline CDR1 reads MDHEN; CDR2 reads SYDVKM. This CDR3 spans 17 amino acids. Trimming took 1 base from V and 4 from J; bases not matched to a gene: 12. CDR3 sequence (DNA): TGTGCCAGCAGTTTATTTAAGGGGGCAGCCTGGGGCACTGAAGCTTTCTTT. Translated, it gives CASSLFKGAAWGTEAFF.

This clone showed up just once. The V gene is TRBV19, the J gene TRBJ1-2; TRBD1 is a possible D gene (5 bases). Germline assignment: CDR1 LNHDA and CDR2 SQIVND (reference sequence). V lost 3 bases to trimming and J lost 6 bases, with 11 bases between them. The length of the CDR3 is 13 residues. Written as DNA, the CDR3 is TGTGCCAGTAGTATGTTGACAGCGGATGGCTACACCTTC. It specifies CASSMLTADGYTF.

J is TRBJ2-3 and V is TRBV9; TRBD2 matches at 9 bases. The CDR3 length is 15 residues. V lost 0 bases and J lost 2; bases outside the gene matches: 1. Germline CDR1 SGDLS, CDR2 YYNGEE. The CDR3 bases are TGTGCCAGCAGCGTAGGACTAGCGGCCACAGATACGCAGTATTTT. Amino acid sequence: CASSVGLAATDTQYF.

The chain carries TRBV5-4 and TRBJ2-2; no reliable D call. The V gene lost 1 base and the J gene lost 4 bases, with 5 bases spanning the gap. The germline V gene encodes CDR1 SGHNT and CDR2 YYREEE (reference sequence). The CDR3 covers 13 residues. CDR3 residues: CASSLRTTGELFF. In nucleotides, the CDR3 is TGTGCCAGCAGCTTGCGGACCACCGGGGAGCTGTTTTTT.